This T cell receptor beta chain was obtained from a study of blood T cell repertoires in COVID-19. Clones were sequenced by immunoSEQ multiplex PCR, and TCRdb holds only the in-frame ones, with some missing. The sample lists roughly 190,000 clones; 80% were seen once. The germline CDR1 and CDR2 sequences are KGHSH and LQKENI. The CDR3 spans 13 residues. Trimming stripped 4 bases from V and 7 bases from J, with 13 bases between. The sample consisted of peripheral blood. This rearrangement joins TRBV18 to TRBJ1-2; possibly TRBD1 for D (5 bases). The clonotype comes from a man aged 55 to 70 with acute or convalescent COVID-19. The CDR3: CASSRDSLGGYTF. The CDR3 DNA follows: TGTGCCAGCTCACGAGACAGTTTGGGTGGCTACACCTTC.